This TCR beta chain was sequenced during a study of cytomegalovirus exposure and HLA in healthy donors. A note on this clone: Its target is unknown.

Overall study results and limits: Productive rates of about 87% or about 30% were seen for most TCR beta V segments in an earlier analysis. In vitro experiments confirmed that a few CMV-associated chains were specific for CMV antigens.

V gave up 0 bases and J gave up 5 bases, with 7 bases separating them. There are 13 residues in the CDR3. Germline CDR1 and CDR2: MNHEY and SVGAGI. The PCR contained 60 Vbeta and 13 Jbeta primers. Sequenced by immunoSEQ multiplex PCR; TCRdb stores in-frame clones only, minus some. The repertoire holds about 270,000 clones, with 80% to 90% as singletons. This TCR came from a man aged 40-49 years in good health and CMV-seropositive. The source material was PBMCs. This sequence joins TRBV6-5 and TRBJ2-5; D is possibly TRBD2 (5 bases). This chain's CDR3 is CASSYSRRETQYF. CDR3 nucleotide sequence: TGTGCCAGCAGTTACTCGAGGAGGGAGACCCAGTACTTC.